The clone carrying this T cell receptor beta chain was picked up a small number of times. The CDR3 is made up of 15 amino acids. The germline CDR1 and CDR2 sequences are MNHNS and SASEGT. V was cut by 8 bases and J by 0 bases, with 15 bases left in between. These data belong to a study of response to subunit inactivated influenza vaccine. In TCRdb, the RT-PCR reads were re-called with MiXCR into one record per CDR3 protein. The data show over 750,000 distinct CDR3 sequences, 20% to 25% seen once. Specimen: PBMCs from blood, collected less than 6 days after vaccination. The source of this sequence is a man aged 50 to 59 who received an inactivated influenza vaccine. The J gene is TRBJ2-3, the V gene TRBV6-1; D is unclear. Here the CDR3 reads CASAAAAASTDTQYF. The CDR3 nucleotides are TGTGCCAGCGCGGCCGCGGCGGCTAGCACAGATACGCAGTATTTT.